This T cell receptor beta chain stems from a study of cytomegalovirus exposure and HLA in healthy donors. Study findings and constraints: The study flagged about 150 TCR beta chains as cytomegalovirus-associated. A few chains tied to CMV proved CMV antigen-specific in vitro. The classifier reportedly diagnosed cytomegalovirus status with high sensitivity and specificity.

To note about this clone: Its antigen remains unidentified.

Germline V CDR1 and CDR2: SGHRS, YFSETQ. This CDR3 is 13 amino acids long. The V and J ends lost 1 base and 9 bases respectively, with 13 bases between them. Clones were read by immunoSEQ multiplex PCR, and TCRdb kept only the in-frame ones, dropping some. The table has about 160,000 clones, approximately 86% seen once. Sequencing was performed on PBMCs. The chain uses TRBV5-1 and TRBJ1-2; perhaps TRBD1 as D (6 bases). The TCR was taken from a woman in her late teens or twenties in good health and CMV-seronegative. The CDR3 here is CASSLWARGSYTF. In DNA, the CDR3 is TGCGCCAGCAGCTTGTGGGCCAGGGGAAGCTACACCTTC.